The 4 T cell receptor beta chains reported below all come from one sample, sequenced in a study of tissue T cells after allogeneic stem cell transplantation. Libraries were prepared by immunoSEQ multiplex PCR; TCRdb keeps only in-frame clonotypes and omits some of them. The sample shows roughly 2,300 clones, around three fifths of them seen only once. Time point defined: mouse harvest day 7 after allogeneic transplant. Each mouse received 10^7 T-cell-depleted marrow cells plus 10^6 splenic CD5+ T cells by tail vein. The sequencing sample was made of liver tissue. Receptors were obtained from a female BALB/c mouse given C57BL/6 T cells with graft-versus-host disease after an allogeneic hematopoietic cell transplant.

This clone was recorded a few times. These gene names are mouse names. The read stops 1 residue short of the end of the CDR3; the missing end is completed from the germline J gene. The chain combines TRBV20 with TRBJ1-1, with 7 bases lining up with TRBD1. The ends lost 0 bases at V and 4 bases at J; junction bases unmatched: 5. Per the germline V gene, CDR1 is GFQATS and CDR2 is STVNSAI. The CDR3 sequence is 14 residues long. CDR3 DNA, as far as it was read: TGTGGTGCTAGGGATGGAGGGGGCGCCACAGAAGTCTTC. Protein sequence: CGARDGGGATEVF. The CDR3 reads in full as CGARDGGGATEVFF.

In regard to this clone: All gene names here are mouse names. CDR3 sequence reads: CASSPTGGSSAETLYF. Incomplete CDR3 DNA: TGTGCCAGCAGTCCAACTGGGGGCTCTAGTGCAGAAACGCTGTAT. The J gene is TRBJ2-3, the V gene TRBV19; TRBD2 matches at 8 bases. The observed sequence ends 1 residue before the CDR3 terminus, with the missing tail filled in from the germline J gene. There are 16 residues in the CDR3. In germline, CDR1 is FNHDT, CDR2 SITEND (reference sequence). V dropped 4 bases and J dropped 0; count of bases not matched to a gene: 7. Full variable domain (remainder filled in from reference TRBV19 and TRBJ2-3): GGIITQTPKFLIGQEGQKLTLKCQQNFNHDTMYWYRQDSGKGLRLIYYSITENDLQKGDLSEGYDASREKKSSFSLTVTSAQKNEMAVFLCASSPTGGSSAETLYFGSGTRLTVL.

A remark on this clone: The listed genes are named as in mouse. The read finishes 1 residue shy of the CDR3 end, and the germline J gene is used to complete it. V is TRBV2 and J is TRBJ2-4; D is unclear. Germline V lookup: CDR1 LGHNA, CDR2 YSYQKL. This CDR3 spans 15 amino acids. V dropped 0 bases and J dropped 0 bases, with 7 bases sitting between them. The covered CDR3 bases are TGTGCCAGCAGCCAAGATCGGAGAAGTCAAAACACCTTGTAC. Protein sequence: CASSQDRRSQNTLY. The entire CDR3 reads CASSQDRRSQNTLYF. The full variable domain, its missing parts supplied by reference TRBV2 and TRBJ2-4, is DPKIIQKPKYLVAVTGSEKILICEQYLGHNAMYWYRQSAKKPLEFMFSYSYQKLMDNQTASSRFQPQSSKKNHLDLQITALKPDDSATYFCASSQDRRSQNTLYFGAGTRLSVL.

In the case of this clone: Any gene name here is a mouse gene name. Read data end 1 residue before the CDR3 end; the end is taken from the germline J gene. The rearrangement links TRBV26 to TRBJ1-6; possible D gene TRBD1, 5 bases. TRBJ1-6 is reported as an ORF; its role is uncertain. V dropped 6 bases and J dropped 3 bases, with 9 bases sitting between them. The CDR3 totals 14 residues. CDR1 is KGHPV and CDR2 is FQNQEV in the germline V gene (reference sequence). Here the CDR3 reads CASRSTVYNSPLYF. The DNA read from the CDR3 is TGTGCCAGCAGATCGACAGTCTATAATTCGCCCCTCTAC.